The rows below give T cell receptor beta chains drawn from one sample of a study of breast tumors, draining lymph nodes, adjacent tissues. TCRdb re-derived calls from the multiplex PCR reads in MiXCR, one entry per CDR3 protein. Here the sample spans approximately 170,000 distinct CDR3 sequences, around a third being singletons. The sample comprised axillary lymph node tissue. The source is a female donor with breast cancer. Some clones in this sample may be carry-over from other donors' samples. The CDR3 runs from the conserved cysteine through the conserved F or W. A D gene is named only where the DNA matches it firmly. Clone sizes are given selectively: once, few, many, or a class where the clone is expanded.

CDR3 DNA,CDR3 protein,J gene,clone size,V gene,D gene
TGCGCCAGCAGCCAAGCCCATGGGGAGACCCAGTACTTC,CASSQAHGETQYF,TRBJ2-5,many,TRBV4-1,-
TGTGCCAGCAGCTACCCGCCGGCGGCCCCCTACAATGAGCAGTTCTTC,CASSYPPAAPYNEQFF,TRBJ2-1,many,TRBV7-9,-
TGCGCCAGCAGCCAAGTCCATTCGGGACGCACCTTC,CASSQVHSGRTF,TRBJ1-2,many,TRBV4-1,-
TGTGCCACCAGTGATTACGACACCTCCTACGAGCAGTGCTTC,CATSDYDTSYEQCF,TRBJ2-7,-,TRBV24-1,-
TGCAGTGCTGAGACTAGCGGGGGGGCGACCGGGGAGCTGTTTTTT,CSAETSGGATGELFF,TRBJ2-2,once,TRBV20-1,TRBD2
TGTGCCAGCAGTAGGACAGGGGGCAATCAGCCCCAGTACTTC,CASSRTGGNQPQYF,TRBJ2-5,-,TRBV12-3/TRBV12-4,TRBD1
TGCAGTGCTAGAGATAGGCTCCGAGGGTCCACAGATACGCAGTATTTT,CSARDRLRGSTDTQYF,TRBJ2-3,many,TRBV20-1,-
TGTGCCGGCAGTTACGAACTAGCGGGGGAGGATGAGCAGTTCTTC,CAGSYELAGEDEQFF,TRBJ2-1,-,TRBV6-5,TRBD2
TGTGCCAGCAGTGAACCCAGACTAGACAACACCGGGGAGCTGTTTTTT,CASSEPRLDNTGELFF,TRBJ2-2,many,TRBV25-1,-
TGCAGTGCTAGTGGTGGGGGCAGGAGCTCTGGGGCCAACGTCCTGACTTTC,CSASGGGRSSGANVLTF,TRBJ2-6,few,TRBV20-1,-
TGTGCCAGCAGGACCACTAGCGCTGTTAGCACAGATACGCAGTATTTT,CASRTTSAVSTDTQYF,TRBJ2-3,many,TRBV12-3/TRBV12-4,TRBD2
TGTGCCAGCAGCGTGTCCGAAACTGGCACTGAAGCTTTCTTT,CASSVSETGTEAFF,TRBJ1-1,-,TRBV9,-
TGCGCCAGCAGCCGATTGACTAGCGGGGGGGCACGAGAGACCCAGTACTTC,CASSRLTSGGARETQYF,TRBJ2-5,-,TRBV5-1,TRBD2
TGTGCAAGCAGCCCAGGACAGGGAATCCCCCTCCACTTT,CASSPGQGIPLHF,TRBJ1-6,-,TRBV7-6,TRBD1
TGCAGTGCTAGCGGGGACCGTTACTACGAGCAGTACTTC,CSASGDRYYEQYF,TRBJ2-7,many,TRBV20-1,-
TGTGCCACCAGTGGGCTAGCGGGGCACCCAGGGAATGAGCAGTTCTTC,CATSGLAGHPGNEQFF,TRBJ2-1,many,TRBV24-1,TRBD2
TGTGCCAGCAGTTTATCGACGCAGGGGCGGAATGAGCAGTTCTTC,CASSLSTQGRNEQFF,TRBJ2-1,-,TRBV27,-
TGTGCCAGCGGCCTCGGTATGAGGGGCAGAGAGACCCAGTACTTC,CASGLGMRGRETQYF,TRBJ2-5,-,TRBV11-2,-
TGCAGTGGCCTGGGGTTCCCTGAGACCCAGTGCTTC,CSGLGFPETQCF,TRBJ2-5,-,TRBV29-1,-
TGTGCCAGCAGCTACCCATGGTGGGGGGGCCAAGAGACCCAGTACTTC,CASSYPWWGGQETQYF,TRBJ2-5,many,TRBV7-9,TRBD2
TGTGCCACCAGCAGAGATGGTGCGGGTGTGACATCCCAAGCTTTC,CATSRDGAGVTSQAF,TRBJ2-6,once,TRBV15,-
TGTGCCACCAGCAGAGAGCCACGGGGTCGCAATCAGCCCCAGCATTTT,CATSREPRGRNQPQHF,TRBJ1-5,many,TRBV15,-
TGTGCCATCAGTTCCGGCGGGGACAATGAGCAGTCCTTC,CAISSGGDNEQSF,TRBJ2-1,-,TRBV10-3,-
TGTGCCAGCAGCTTCAGATGGACGGGCGATGAAAAACTGTTTTTT,CASSFRWTGDEKLFF,TRBJ1-4,-,TRBV12-3/TRBV12-4,-
TGCGCCAGCAGCTCGGAAGCGGGGGTTGGACAGCCCCAGCATTTT,CASSSEAGVGQPQHF,TRBJ1-5,many,TRBV5-1,-
TGTGCCAGCAGCCAGGGGAATCCCTCTGGGGCCAACGTCCTGACTTTC,CASSQGNPSGANVLTF,TRBJ2-6,many,TRBV12-3/TRBV12-4,-
TGTGCCAGCAGCTACGGACTAGCGGGTGAAGAGACCCAGTACTTC,CASSYGLAGEETQYF,TRBJ2-5,many,TRBV7-6,TRBD2
TGTGCCAGCAGCTCCTCGCCGAGGGAGCAGTACTTC,CASSSSPREQYF,TRBJ2-7,-,TRBV6-2/TRBV6-3,-
TGTGCCAGCAGTTTAGGAGGTGGACAGGGTTTTGGCTACACCTTC,CASSLGGGQGFGYTF,TRBJ1-2,many,TRBV12-3/TRBV12-4,TRBD1